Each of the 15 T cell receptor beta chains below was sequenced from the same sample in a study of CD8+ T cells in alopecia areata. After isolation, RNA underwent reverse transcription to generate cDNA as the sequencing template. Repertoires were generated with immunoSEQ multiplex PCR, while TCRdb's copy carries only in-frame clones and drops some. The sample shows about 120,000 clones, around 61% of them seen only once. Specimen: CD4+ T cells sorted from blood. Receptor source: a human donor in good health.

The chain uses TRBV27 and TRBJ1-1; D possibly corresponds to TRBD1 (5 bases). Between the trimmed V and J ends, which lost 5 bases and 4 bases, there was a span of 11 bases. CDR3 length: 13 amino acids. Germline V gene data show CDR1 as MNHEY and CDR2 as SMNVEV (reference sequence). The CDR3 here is CASSERRGTEAFF. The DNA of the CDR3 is TGTGCCAGCAGTGAACGGAGGGGCACTGAAGCTTTCTTT.

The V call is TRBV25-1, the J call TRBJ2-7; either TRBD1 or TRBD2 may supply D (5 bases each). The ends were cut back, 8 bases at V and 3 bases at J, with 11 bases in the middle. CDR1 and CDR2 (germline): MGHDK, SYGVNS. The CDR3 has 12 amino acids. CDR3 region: CASGTEYYEQYF. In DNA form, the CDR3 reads TGTGCCAGCGGGACCGAGTACTACGAGCAGTACTTC.

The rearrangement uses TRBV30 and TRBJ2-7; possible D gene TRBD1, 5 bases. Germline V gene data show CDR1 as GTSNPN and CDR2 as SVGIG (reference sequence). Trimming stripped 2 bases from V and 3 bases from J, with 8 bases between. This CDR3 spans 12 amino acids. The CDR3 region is CAWSITGYEQYF. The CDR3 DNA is TGTGCCTGGAGTATCACAGGCTACGAGCAGTACTTC.

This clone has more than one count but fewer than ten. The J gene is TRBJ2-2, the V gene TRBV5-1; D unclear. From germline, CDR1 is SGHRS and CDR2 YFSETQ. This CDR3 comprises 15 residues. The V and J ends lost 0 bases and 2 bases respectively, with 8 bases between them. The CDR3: CASSLGAPNTGELFF. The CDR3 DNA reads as TGCGCCAGCAGCTTGGGAGCGCCAAACACCGGGGAGCTGTTTTTT.

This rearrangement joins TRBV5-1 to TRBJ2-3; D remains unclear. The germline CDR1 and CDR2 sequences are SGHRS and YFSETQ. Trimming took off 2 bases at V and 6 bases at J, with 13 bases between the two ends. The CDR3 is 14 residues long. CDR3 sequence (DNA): TGCGCCAGCAGCTTACAGCCCACAGCCGATACGCAGTATTTT. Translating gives CASSLQPTADTQYF.

The CDR3 is CAWSVGSPYEQYF. CDR3 coding DNA: TGTGCCTGGAGTGTTGGGAGTCCCTACGAGCAGTACTTC. V and J are TRBV30 and TRBJ2-7; maybe TRBD2 (5 bases). Germline V gene data show CDR1 as GTSNPN and CDR2 as SVGIG (reference sequence). The ends were cut back, 0 bases at V and 2 bases at J, with 8 bases in the middle. This CDR3 has 13 amino acids.

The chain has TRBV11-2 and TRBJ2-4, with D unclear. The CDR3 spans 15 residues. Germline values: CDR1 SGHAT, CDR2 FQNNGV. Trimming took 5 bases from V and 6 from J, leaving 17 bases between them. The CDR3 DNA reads TGTGCCAGCAGCCCGAGCAGTCGGTATGGAAACATTCAGTACTTC. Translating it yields CASSPSSRYGNIQYF.

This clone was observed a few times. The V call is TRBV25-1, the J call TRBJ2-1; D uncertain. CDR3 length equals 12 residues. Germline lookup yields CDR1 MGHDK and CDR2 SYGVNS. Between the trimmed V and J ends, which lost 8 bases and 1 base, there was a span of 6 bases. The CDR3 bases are TGTGCCAGCTCCGGATCCTACAATGAGCAGTTCTTC. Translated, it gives CASSGSYNEQFF.

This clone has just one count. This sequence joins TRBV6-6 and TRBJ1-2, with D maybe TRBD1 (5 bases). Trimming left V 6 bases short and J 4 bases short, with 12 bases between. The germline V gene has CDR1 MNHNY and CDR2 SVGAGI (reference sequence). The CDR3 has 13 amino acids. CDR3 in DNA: TGTGCCAGCAGGCGCAGGGCCACCTATGGCTACACCTTC. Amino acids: CASRRRATYGYTF.

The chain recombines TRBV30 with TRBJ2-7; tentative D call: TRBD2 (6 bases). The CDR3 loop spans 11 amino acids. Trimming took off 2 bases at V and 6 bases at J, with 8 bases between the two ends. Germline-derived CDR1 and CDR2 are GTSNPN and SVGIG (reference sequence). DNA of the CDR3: TGTGCCTGGAGTCAGGAGGGCGAGCAGTACTTC. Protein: CAWSQEGEQYF.

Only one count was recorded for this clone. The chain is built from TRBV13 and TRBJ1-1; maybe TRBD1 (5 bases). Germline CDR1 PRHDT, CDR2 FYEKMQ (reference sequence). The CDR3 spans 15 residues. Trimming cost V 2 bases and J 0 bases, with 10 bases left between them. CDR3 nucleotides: TGTGCCAGCAGCTTACCCTCGACAGTGAACACTGAAGCTTTCTTT. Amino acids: CASSLPSTVNTEAFF.

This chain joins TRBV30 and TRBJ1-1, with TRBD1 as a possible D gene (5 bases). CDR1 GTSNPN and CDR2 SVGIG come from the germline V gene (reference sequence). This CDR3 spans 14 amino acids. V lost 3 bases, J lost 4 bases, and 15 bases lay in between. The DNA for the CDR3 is TGTGCCTGGAGGGAGGGGTCAGCCCTCACTGAAGCTTTCTTT. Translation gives CAWREGSALTEAFF.

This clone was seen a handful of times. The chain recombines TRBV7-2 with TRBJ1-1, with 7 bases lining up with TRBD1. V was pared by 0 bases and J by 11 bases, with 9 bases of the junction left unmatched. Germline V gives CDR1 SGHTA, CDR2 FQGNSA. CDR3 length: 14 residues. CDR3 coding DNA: TGTGCCAGCAGCTTAGCGCAGGGGGGAAGGAATGCTTTCTTT. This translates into CASSLAQGGRNAFF.

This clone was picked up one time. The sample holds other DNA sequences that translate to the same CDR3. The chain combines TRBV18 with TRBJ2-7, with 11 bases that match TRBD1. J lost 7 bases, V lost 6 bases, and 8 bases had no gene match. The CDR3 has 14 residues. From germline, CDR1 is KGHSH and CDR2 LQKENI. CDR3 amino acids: CASSPGQGAGEQYF. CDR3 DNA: TGTGCCAGCTCTCCCGGACAGGGGGCGGGGGAGCAGTACTTC.

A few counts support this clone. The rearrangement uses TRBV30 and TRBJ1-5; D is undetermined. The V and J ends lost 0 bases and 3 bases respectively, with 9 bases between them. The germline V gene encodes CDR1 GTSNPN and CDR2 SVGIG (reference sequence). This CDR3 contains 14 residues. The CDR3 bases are TGTGCCTGGAGTGTAAGATGGGTCAATCAGCCCCAGCATTTT. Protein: CAWSVRWVNQPQHF.